The entry below gives a single TCR beta chain sequence along with its context. With 4 bases clipped from V and 0 bases from J, the junction kept 2 bases outside the gene matches. Germline CDR1 MGHRA, CDR2 YSYEKL. This CDR3 is built from 15 residues. This sample stems from a study of blood T cell repertoires in COVID-19. The protocol was immunoSEQ multiplex PCR, while the TCRdb copy is restricted to in-frame clones and leaves out a portion. Of 140,000 or so clones in the sample, more than 60% were seen once. Sequenced material: peripheral blood. V gene TRBV4-1 combines with J gene TRBJ2-1; 8 bases line up with TRBD2. The clonotype comes from a woman aged 60 to 75 with acute or convalescent COVID-19. The CDR3 here is CASSLSGSSYNEQFF. In DNA, the CDR3 is TGCGCCAGCAGCCTAAGCGGGAGCTCCTACAATGAGCAGTTCTTC.